Each of the 17 T cell receptor beta chains below was sequenced from the same sample in a study of blood T cells in healthy people across ages. Sample-barcoded 5' priming and a J-beta primer mix drove a second PCR of about 6 to 12 cycles. TCRdb reprocessed the 5' RACE reads with MiXCR, giving one entry per CDR3 protein. Of 1,100,000 or so distinct CDR3 sequences listed, 45% are singletons. Sequenced sample: blood. These TCRs come from a woman in her sixties or seventies in good health.

The V and J genes are TRBV7-9 and TRBJ2-7; no firm D call. The CDR3 is 16 residues long. In germline, CDR1 is SEHNR, CDR2 FQNEAQ (reference sequence). V was pared by 5 bases and J by 0 bases, with 17 bases between. The CDR3 region has the DNA TGTGCCAGCAGCCCCGGTTTCTCTGGGAACTCCTACGAGCAGTACTTC. Its translation is CASSPGFSGNSYEQYF.

A word on this clonotype: Compared with germline, one end of the junction differs, possibly owing to a read error. The V call is TRBV6-5, the J call TRBJ2-3; D is unclear. CDR1 MNHEY and CDR2 SVGAGI come from the germline V gene. The CDR3 is made up of 11 amino acids. The CDR3 nucleotides read TGTGCCGGCAGTTTGGGTAATACGCAGTATTTT. This sequence encodes CAGSLGNTQYF.

The table lists this clonotype with a few counts. The rearrangement joins TRBV18 to TRBJ2-7; 11 bases are a match to TRBD1. The J segment lost 6 bases and the V segment lost 6 bases, leaving 7 bases of the junction unmatched. Germline CDR1 reads KGHSH; CDR2 reads LQKENI. The CDR3 covers 14 residues. In nucleotides, the CDR3 is TGTGCCAGCTCGGGGACAGGGGGGTTGATCGAGCAGTACTTC. Its translation: CASSGTGGLIEQYF.

The CDR3: CASSPRDIPFDEQYF. CDR3 nucleotide sequence: TGTGCCAGCAGCCCCCGGGACATCCCCTTCGACGAGCAGTACTTC. The V and J genes are TRBV13 and TRBJ2-7; D is perhaps TRBD1 (6 bases). Trimming cost V 5 bases and J 5 bases, with 19 bases left between them. The CDR3 has 15 residues. CDR1 is PRHDT and CDR2 is FYEKMQ in the germline V gene (reference sequence).

This clonotype has a handful of counts. The chain joins TRBV10-3 to TRBJ2-6; TRBD1 might be the D (5 bases). Germline CDR1 reads ENHRY; CDR2 reads SYGVKD. Trimming left V 6 bases short and J 2 bases short, with 11 bases between. There are 15 residues in the CDR3. The CDR3 protein is CAIRAGSAGANVLTF. CDR3 nucleotide sequence: TGTGCCATCAGGGCAGGGTCAGCTGGGGCCAACGTCCTGACTTTC.

The rearrangement uses TRBV4-1 and TRBJ2-1; 8 positions agree with TRBD2. The trim removed 0 bases at V and 7 bases at J, leaving 5 bases unmatched. CDR3 length: 15 amino acids. Germline V lookup: CDR1 MGHRA, CDR2 YSYEKL. The CDR3 sequence is CASSQESGSGNEQFF. CDR3 sequence (DNA): TGCGCCAGCAGCCAAGAGAGCGGGAGTGGTAATGAGCAGTTCTTC.

The chain links TRBV7-8 to TRBJ2-7; 11 bases fit TRBD2. Germline V gene data show CDR1 as SGHVS and CDR2 as FQNEAQ. This CDR3 spans 16 amino acids. The V gene end was trimmed by 1 base and the J gene end by 6 bases; junction bases not matched to a gene: 8. The CDR3 DNA follows: TGTGCCAGCAGCTTAGTAGGTACTAGCGGGAGCGGCGAGCAGTACTTC. This encodes CASSLVGTSGSGEQYF.

The V gene is TRBV27, the J gene TRBJ2-7; 15 bases are a match to TRBD2. The CDR3 loop spans 16 amino acids. The germline gives CDR1 MNHEY, CDR2 SMNVEV (reference sequence). V was clipped by 3 bases and J by 2 bases; unmatched bases: 2. The CDR3, as DNA: TGTGCCAGCAGTTTCAGGACTAGCGGGAGGGCCTACGAGCAGTACTTC. It is translated as CASSFRTSGRAYEQYF.

This clonotype was observed a handful of times. This chain connects TRBV4-1 to TRBJ2-7, with TRBD1 matching 7 bases. Trimming at V came to 0 bases and at J to 4 bases, leaving 3 bases not matched to a gene. Per the germline V gene, CDR1 is MGHRA and CDR2 is YSYEKL. The CDR3 has 14 residues. CDR3 amino acids: CASSQEYRGYEQYF. The DNA of the CDR3 is TGCGCCAGCAGCCAAGAGTACAGGGGATACGAGCAGTACTTC.

This clonotype was counted a few times. The V and J genes are TRBV6-2 or TRBV6-3 and TRBJ1-6, with D hard to call. The CDR3 has 18 amino acids. Looked up from germline, CDR1 is MNHEY and CDR2 is SVGEGT. V was pared by 0 bases and J by 9 bases, with 21 bases between. CDR3 nucleotides: TGTGCCAGCAGTTACTCGAGTAGCGGATCCACGAAGGGTTCACCCCTCCACTTT. Residues: CASSYSSSGSTKGSPLHF.

A remark on this clonotype: This may stem from a read error, because a much larger clone lies one nucleotide away. V is TRBV6-5 and J is TRBJ1-1, with TRBD1 identical over 8 bases. The CDR3 spans 14 residues. CDR1 is MNHEY, CDR2 SVGAGI, per germline. V shed 7 bases and J 6 bases; nucleotides not matched to a gene: 10. The CDR3 sequence is CASTRTGRDAEAFF. CDR3 sequence (DNA): TGTGCCAGCACTAGGACAGGGCGGGACGCTGAAGCTTTCTTT.

V is TRBV10-3 and J is TRBJ2-4; D is unclear. The DNA end is a closer match to TRBJ2-7, so the J assignment may be wrong. CDR1 ENHRY and CDR2 SYGVKD come from the germline V gene. The CDR3 is 15 amino acids. This CDR3 is CAISGTQGTIYEQYF. Here the CDR3 DNA reads TGTGCCATCAGTGGTACACAAGGAACTATCTACGAGCAGTACTTC.

V usage is TRBV10-2 and J usage is TRBJ2-7, with 10 bases fitting TRBD2. V was clipped by 3 bases and J by 5 bases; unmatched bases: 7. The CDR3 extends over 15 amino acids. Germline CDR1 WSHSY, CDR2 SAAADI. The CDR3 spells CASSERTSGRNEQYF. CDR3 DNA sequence: TGCGCCAGCAGTGAAAGGACTAGCGGTCGGAACGAGCAGTACTTC.

In regard to this clonotype: A much more abundant neighbour one base away suggests this may be a read error. This chain connects TRBV9 to TRBJ2-1, with TRBD1 matching over 7 bases. The germline V gene encodes CDR1 SGDLS and CDR2 YYNGEE. The CDR3 has 14 amino acids. In DNA, the CDR3 is TGTGTCAGCAGCGTAGTGGCAGGGGGCAATGAGCAGTTCTTC. As protein: CVSSVVAGGNEQFF.

This clonotype turned up a few times. V gene TRBV18 combines with J gene TRBJ2-1; maybe TRBD1 (6 bases). In germline, CDR1 is KGHSH, CDR2 LQKENI. The V and J ends lost 2 bases and 0 bases respectively, with 17 bases between them. CDR3 length: 18 residues. The CDR3 spells CASSPFKRQGSSYNEQFF. The CDR3 bases are TGTGCCAGCTCACCATTTAAACGGCAGGGGAGCTCCTACAATGAGCAGTTCTTC.

This clonotype showed up just a few times. The rearrangement uses TRBV2 and TRBJ2-4; D unclear. Germline CDR1 is SNHLY and CDR2 is FYNNEI. Trimming left V 8 bases short and J 2 bases short, with 13 bases between. The CDR3 extends over 14 amino acids. For the CDR3, the DNA is TGTGCCAGCGAAAACCGTGGTACCAAAAACATTCAGTACTTC. Translating gives CASENRGTKNIQYF.

The chain employs TRBV14 and TRBJ2-1, with TRBD2 matching 9 bases. J lost 13 bases, V lost 0 bases, and 4 bases had no gene match. The germline V gene has CDR1 SGHDN and CDR2 FVKESK. The CDR3 covers 13 residues. The CDR3 loop is CASSQDLAGTQFF. The CDR3 bases are TGTGCCAGCAGCCAAGATCTAGCGGGAACCCAGTTCTTC.